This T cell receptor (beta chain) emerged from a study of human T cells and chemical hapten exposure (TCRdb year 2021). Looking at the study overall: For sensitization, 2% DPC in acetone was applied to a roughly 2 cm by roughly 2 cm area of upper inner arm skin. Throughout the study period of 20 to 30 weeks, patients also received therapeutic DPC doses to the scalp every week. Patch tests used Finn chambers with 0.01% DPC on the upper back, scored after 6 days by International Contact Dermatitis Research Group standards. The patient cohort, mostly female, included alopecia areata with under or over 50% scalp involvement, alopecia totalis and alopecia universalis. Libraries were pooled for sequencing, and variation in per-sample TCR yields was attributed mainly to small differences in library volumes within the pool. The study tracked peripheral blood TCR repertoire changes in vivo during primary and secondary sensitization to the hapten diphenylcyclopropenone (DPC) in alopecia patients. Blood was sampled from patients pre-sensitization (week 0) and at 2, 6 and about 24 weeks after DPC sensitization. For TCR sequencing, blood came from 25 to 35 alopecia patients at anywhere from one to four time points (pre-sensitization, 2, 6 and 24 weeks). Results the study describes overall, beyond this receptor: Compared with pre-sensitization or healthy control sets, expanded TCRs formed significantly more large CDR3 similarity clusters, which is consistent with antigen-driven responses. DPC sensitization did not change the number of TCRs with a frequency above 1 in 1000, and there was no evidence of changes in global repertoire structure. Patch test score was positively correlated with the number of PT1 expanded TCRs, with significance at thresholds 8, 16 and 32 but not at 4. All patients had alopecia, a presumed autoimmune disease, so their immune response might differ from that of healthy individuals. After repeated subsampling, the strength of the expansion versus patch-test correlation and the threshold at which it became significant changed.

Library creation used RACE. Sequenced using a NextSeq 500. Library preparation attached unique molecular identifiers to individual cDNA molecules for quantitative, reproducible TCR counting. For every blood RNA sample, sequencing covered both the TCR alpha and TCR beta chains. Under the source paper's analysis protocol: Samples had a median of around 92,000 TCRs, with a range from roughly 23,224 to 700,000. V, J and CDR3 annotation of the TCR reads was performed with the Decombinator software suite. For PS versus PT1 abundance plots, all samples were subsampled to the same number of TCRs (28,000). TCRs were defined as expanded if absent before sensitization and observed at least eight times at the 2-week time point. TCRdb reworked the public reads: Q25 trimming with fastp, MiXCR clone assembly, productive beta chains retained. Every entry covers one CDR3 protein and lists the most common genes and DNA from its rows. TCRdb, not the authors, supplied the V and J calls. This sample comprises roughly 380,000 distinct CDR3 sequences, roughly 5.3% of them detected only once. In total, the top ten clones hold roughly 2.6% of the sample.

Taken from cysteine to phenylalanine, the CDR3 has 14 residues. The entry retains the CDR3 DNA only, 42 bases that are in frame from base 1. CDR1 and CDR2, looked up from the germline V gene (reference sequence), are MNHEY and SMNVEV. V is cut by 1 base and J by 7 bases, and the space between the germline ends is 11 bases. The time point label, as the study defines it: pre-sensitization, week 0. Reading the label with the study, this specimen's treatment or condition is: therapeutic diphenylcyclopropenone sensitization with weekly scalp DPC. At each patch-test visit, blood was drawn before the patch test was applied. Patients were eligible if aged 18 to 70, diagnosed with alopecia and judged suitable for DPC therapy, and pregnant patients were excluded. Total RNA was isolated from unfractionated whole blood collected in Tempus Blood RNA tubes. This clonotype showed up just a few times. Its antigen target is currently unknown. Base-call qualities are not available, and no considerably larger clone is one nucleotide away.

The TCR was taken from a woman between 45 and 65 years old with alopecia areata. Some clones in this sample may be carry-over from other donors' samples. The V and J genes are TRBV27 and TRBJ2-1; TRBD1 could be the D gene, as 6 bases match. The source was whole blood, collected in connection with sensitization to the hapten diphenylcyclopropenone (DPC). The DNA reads TGTGCCAGCAGTTTATTGGGGGCGGGTAATGAGCAGTTCTTC. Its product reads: CASSLLGAGNEQFF.